Following are 20 T cell receptor beta chains from one sample sequenced in a study of PD-1 blockade in classical Hodgkin lymphoma (dated by TCRdb to the early 2020s). Reading the label with the study, this specimen's time point is: cycle 1 day 1 (C1D1), immediately before nivolumab initiation. Every trial patient had relapsed after autologous stem cell transplantation, and cohorts A, B and C differed in prior brentuximab vedotin exposure. To prepare the library, the immunoSEQ multiplex PCR assay was applied. TCRdb took this table from immuneACCESS and kept in-frame rearrangements with V and J called. Such tables lack part of the clones; where checked against another copy, unresolved V genes explain under half of the gap, and the rest is unexplained. The sample profile shows about 98,000 clones; roughly 92% of them were found once. 2.8% of the sample belongs to the ten largest clones. Sequenced material: peripheral blood mononuclear cells (PBMCs), taken at baseline. Source of these receptors: a human donor with classical Hodgkin lymphoma.

This chain joins TRBV19 and TRBJ2-2; D not certain. This CDR3 region has 13 residues. V lost 8 bases and J 4 bases, leaving 11 bases between the germline ends. The germline gives CDR1 LNHDA, CDR2 SQIVND (reference sequence). CDR3 DNA sequence: TGTGCCAGTGTTATTCGTGGCACCGGGGAGCTGTTTTTT. Its translation: CASVIRGTGELFF.

In this sample, this clone turned up once. The chain links TRBV30 to TRBJ2-5; D unclear. The last part of the DNA fits TRBJ2-7 better; the J call may be wrong. There are 15 residues in the CDR3. Germline CDR1 is GTSNPN and CDR2 is SVGIG (reference sequence). The CDR3 reads CAWRPGVGSSYEQYF. Written as DNA, the CDR3 is TGTGCCTGGAGGCCAGGAGTAGGATCATCCTACGAGCAGTACTTC.

V usage is TRBV9 and J usage is TRBJ2-2; D assignment may be TRBD1 or TRBD2 (5 bases each). Germline values: CDR1 SGDLS, CDR2 YYNGEE. V was trimmed by 4 bases and J by 5 bases, leaving 15 bases between them. CDR3 size: 15 residues. In nucleotides, the CDR3 is TGTGCCAGCAGCTTGGGGACGAGTAGAACCGGGGAGCTGTTTTTT. This sequence encodes CASSLGTSRTGELFF.

The V call is TRBV10-3, the J call TRBJ2-7; 9 bases are a match to TRBD1. With V trimmed by 4 bases and J by 5 bases, 6 bases remained unmatched. CDR3 length: 14 amino acids. CDR1 is ENHRY and CDR2 is SYGVKD in the germline V gene. The CDR3 region is CAISAGTGNHEQYF. The CDR3 DNA reads as TGTGCCATCAGTGCCGGGACAGGGAACCACGAGCAGTACTTC.

The gene calls are TRBV30 and TRBJ1-2; the D is unclear. Germline V CDR1 and CDR2: GTSNPN, SVGIG (reference sequence). The CDR3 totals 13 residues. V was clipped by 7 bases and J by 3 bases, with 15 bases between them. The CDR3 DNA reads as TGTGCCTCCGCCGCAGGAACCCACTATGGCTACACCTTC. Translation: CASAAGTHYGYTF.

This rearrangement joins TRBV6-5 to TRBJ1-1, with D tentatively TRBD1 (6 bases). The length of the CDR3 is 13 residues. Trimming took 4 bases from V and 4 from J, leaving 10 bases between them. Looked up from germline, CDR1 is MNHEY and CDR2 is SVGAGI. CDR3 nucleotides: TGTGCCAGCAGTTTCAAGGACAGCACTGAAGCTTTCTTT. Amino acids: CASSFKDSTEAFF.

The chain is built from TRBV5-1 and TRBJ2-2; D is possibly TRBD1 (5 bases). V dropped 1 base and J dropped 2 bases, with 9 bases sitting between them. The CDR3 is 15 amino acids. The germline V gene has CDR1 SGHRS and CDR2 YFSETQ. Here the CDR3 reads CASSLSTANTGELFF. The CDR3 region has the DNA TGCGCCAGCAGCTTGTCGACAGCAAACACCGGGGAGCTGTTTTTT.

This clone was seen only once. The V and J genes are TRBV11-2 and TRBJ1-1; TRBD1 matches 7 bases. Germline V gene sequence: CDR1 SGHAT, CDR2 FQNNGV. The length of the CDR3 is 15 residues. Trimming at V came to 6 bases and at J to 2 bases, leaving 9 bases not matched to a gene. CDR3 DNA sequence: TGTGCCAGCAGGTTTAGGGGACAGACTAACACTGAAGCTTTCTTT. It is translated as CASRFRGQTNTEAFF.

The rearrangement uses TRBV11-2 and TRBJ1-2; the D is unclear. This CDR3 region has 14 residues. Per the germline V gene, CDR1 is SGHAT and CDR2 is FQNNGV. Trimming took off 4 bases at V and 2 bases at J, with 11 bases between the two ends. CDR3 nucleotide sequence: TGTGCCAGCAGCTCGTCCGGGTTAAACTATGGCTACACCTTC. This encodes CASSSSGLNYGYTF. Full variable domain (outside the CDR3, taken from reference TRBV11-2 and TRBJ1-2): EAGVAQSPRYKIIEKRQSVAFWCNPISGHATLYWYQQILGQGPKLLIQFQNNGVVDDSQLPKDRFSAERLKGVDSTLKIQPAKLEDSAVYLCASSSSGLNYGYTFGSGTRLTVV.

This chain joins TRBV5-1 and TRBJ2-1; 14 positions match TRBD2. CDR1 and CDR2 from the germline V gene are SGHRS and YFSETQ. J was trimmed by 5 bases and V by 1 base; bases with no gene match: 8. This CDR3 contains 18 residues. CDR3 loop: CASSLPGLAGVFNNEQFF. CDR3 bases: TGCGCCAGCAGCTTGCCGGGACTAGCGGGAGTATTCAACAATGAGCAGTTCTTC.

This clone was picked up a small number of times. J is TRBJ2-1 and V is TRBV14, with D uncertain. Trimming shortened V by 1 base and J by 10 bases, and 14 bases separated the two germline ends. The germline V gene encodes CDR1 SGHDN and CDR2 FVKESK. This CDR3 spans 14 amino acids. CDR3 nucleotides: TGTGCCAGCAGCCAAGTGTATGGACCTGGAGAGCAGTTCTTC. Translated, it gives CASSQVYGPGEQFF.

The chain employs TRBV5-1 and TRBJ2-3; TRBD1 or TRBD2 may be the D gene (5 bases each). Germline V CDR1 and CDR2: SGHRS, YFSETQ. The CDR3 covers 16 residues. Between the trimmed V and J ends, which lost 0 bases and 3 bases, there was a span of 14 bases. CDR3 in amino acids: CASSLAWGSRTDTQYF. For the CDR3, the DNA is TGCGCCAGCAGCTTGGCGTGGGGGTCCCGGACAGATACGCAGTATTTT. The full variable domain, its missing parts supplied by reference TRBV5-1 and TRBJ2-3, is KAGVTQTPRYLIKTRGQQVTLSCSPISGHRSVSWYQQTPGQGLQFLFEYFSETQRNKGNFPGRFSGRQFSNSRSEMNVSTLELGDSALYLCASSLAWGSRTDTQYFGPGTRLTVL.

This chain uses TRBV12-5 with TRBJ2-2, with TRBD1 matching over 7 bases. The CDR3 length is 16 residues. J gave up 0 bases and V 5 bases, and 6 bases lay outside the gene matches. Germline V gene lookup returns CDR1 LGHNT and CDR2 FRNRAP. CDR3 DNA: TGTGCTAGTGGTCTCATGACAGGGTCGAACACCGGGGAGCTGTTTTTT. As protein: CASGLMTGSNTGELFF.

The chain uses TRBV9 and TRBJ2-1, with TRBD2 as a possible D gene (5 bases). V was shortened by 4 bases and J by 6 bases, with 17 bases between the two germline ends. The V gene's germline CDR1 is SGDLS and CDR2 YYNGEE. The CDR3 sequence is 15 residues long. The CDR3 region is CASSPHPGITNEQFF. The CDR3 DNA follows: TGTGCCAGCAGCCCCCACCCCGGGATAACCAATGAGCAGTTCTTC.

The chain is built from TRBV18 and TRBJ1-1; TRBD1 aligns across 7 bases. There are 19 residues in the CDR3. Trimming removed 5 bases from V and 4 bases from J; junction bases left unmatched: 22. Germline V lookup: CDR1 KGHSH, CDR2 LQKENI. The CDR3 bases are TGTGCCAGCTCATCAGTCCTCAACAACAGGGGATTCACCGGCACTGAAGCTTTCTTT. This codes for CASSSVLNNRGFTGTEAFF.

The chain is built from TRBV10-3 and TRBJ1-1; the D gene is possibly TRBD1 (6 bases). Trimming removed 10 bases at V and 5 bases at J, with 11 bases between. The CDR3 runs 11 residues. The V gene's germline CDR1 is ENHRY and CDR2 SYGVKD. The DNA of the CDR3 is TGTGCCACTCTACAGGGAACTGAAGCTTTCTTT. Residues: CATLQGTEAFF.

This rearrangement joins TRBV18 to TRBJ2-7, with D perhaps TRBD2 (5 bases). There are 14 residues in the CDR3. V was cut by 4 bases and J by 1 base, with 11 bases left in between. Germline V lookup: CDR1 KGHSH, CDR2 LQKENI. In DNA, the CDR3 is TGTGCCAGCTCACGGGAGAGCAGATCCTACGAGCAGTACTTC. It codes for CASSRESRSYEQYF.

The chain is built from TRBV5-1 and TRBJ2-1; 7 positions match TRBD2. V lost 4 bases to trimming and J lost 7 bases; unmatched junction nucleotides: 14. CDR1 is SGHRS, CDR2 YFSETQ, per germline. The CDR3 spans 16 residues. In nucleotides, the CDR3 is TGCGCCAGCAGCACCACAACTAGCGTCTTCGCGAATGAGCAGTTCTTC. Protein product: CASSTTTSVFANEQFF.

The rearrangement joins TRBV15 to TRBJ2-2, with D possibly being TRBD1 or TRBD2 (5 bases each). This CDR3 contains 16 residues. Germline CDR1 and CDR2: LNHNV and YYDKDF (reference sequence). The ends were cut back, 3 bases at V and 6 bases at J, with 17 bases in the middle. In nucleotides, the CDR3 is TGTGCCACCAGCAGTCCGGGACGTCAGCCAGCCGGGGAGCTGTTTTTT. It specifies CATSSPGRQPAGELFF.

The V gene is TRBV19, the J gene TRBJ1-5; perhaps TRBD1 as D (6 bases). Trimming shortened V by 6 bases and J by 1 base, and 13 bases separated the two germline ends. Germline-derived CDR1 and CDR2 are LNHDA and SQIVND (reference sequence). The CDR3 extends over 15 amino acids. CDR3 DNA sequence: TGTGCCAGTAGGAGAACAGGGTCCAGCAATCAGCCCCAGCATTTT. Translating it yields CASRRTGSSNQPQHF.